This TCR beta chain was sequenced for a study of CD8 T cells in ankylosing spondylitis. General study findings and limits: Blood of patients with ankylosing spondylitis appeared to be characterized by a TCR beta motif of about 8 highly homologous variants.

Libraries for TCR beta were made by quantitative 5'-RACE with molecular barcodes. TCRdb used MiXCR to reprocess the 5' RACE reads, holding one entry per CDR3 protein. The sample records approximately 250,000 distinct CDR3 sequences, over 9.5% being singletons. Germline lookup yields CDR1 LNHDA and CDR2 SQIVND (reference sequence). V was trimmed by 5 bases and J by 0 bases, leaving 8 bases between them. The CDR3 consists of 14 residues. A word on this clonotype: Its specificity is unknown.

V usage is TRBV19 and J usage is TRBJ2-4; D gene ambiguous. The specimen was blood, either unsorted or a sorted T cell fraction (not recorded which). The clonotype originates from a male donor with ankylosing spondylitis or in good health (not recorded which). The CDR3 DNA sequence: TGTGCCAGTAGTCCTGAGGTAGCCAAAAACATTCAGTACTTC. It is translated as CASSPEVAKNIQYF. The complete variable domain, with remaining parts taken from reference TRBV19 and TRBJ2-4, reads DGGITQSPKYLFRKEGQNVTLSCEQNLNHDAMYWYRQDPGQGLRLIYYSQIVNDFQKGDIAEGYSVSREKKESFPLTVTSAQKNPTAFYLCASSPEVAKNIQYFGAGTRLSVL.